This entry lists 21 T cell receptor beta chains sequenced from one sample in a study of shared clonotypes between healthy human individuals. Clones were read by immunoSEQ multiplex PCR, and TCRdb kept only the in-frame ones, dropping some. The table lists around 440,000 clones, around 77% of them singletons. The sequenced sample consisted of PBMCs. The receptors here all came from a woman between 35 and 50 years old in good health. Some clones in this sample may be carry-over from other donors' samples.

The V and J genes are TRBV15 and TRBJ2-7; D perhaps matches TRBD1 (5 bases). The V and J ends lost 3 bases and 2 bases respectively, with 8 bases between them. Germline CDR1 reads LNHNV; CDR2 reads YYDKDF (reference sequence). CDR3 length: 13 amino acids. The CDR3 is CATSRGPPYEQYF. The CDR3 bases are TGTGCCACCAGCAGGGGGCCGCCCTACGAGCAGTACTTC.

In the case of this clone: A read error is possible here, since a much larger clone lies one base away. The sample holds other DNA sequences that translate to the same CDR3. The rearrangement joins TRBV4-2 to TRBJ2-2, with D possibly being TRBD1 or TRBD2 (5 bases each). CDR1 LGHNA and CDR2 YNFKEQ come from the germline V gene. The CDR3 runs to 15 residues. CDR3 sequence: CASSQSTADTGELFF. The DNA of the CDR3 is TGTGCCAGCAGCCAATCGACAGCGGACACCGGGGAGCTGTTCTTT.

The genes are TRBV15 and TRBJ2-3; tentatively, D is TRBD2 (6 bases). Germline lookup yields CDR1 LNHNV and CDR2 YYDKDF (reference sequence). The germline V and J ends were trimmed by 2 bases and 0 bases, with 18 bases remaining between them. The CDR3 contains 18 residues. Here the CDR3 DNA reads TGTGCCACCAGCAGAATTCCGAGGGGCGGGAAAAGCACAGATACGCAGTATTTT. As protein: CATSRIPRGGKSTDTQYF.

This clone was detected only once. The V gene is TRBV5-1, the J gene TRBJ2-3; D call uncertain. Germline V gene lookup returns CDR1 SGHRS and CDR2 YFSETQ. This CDR3 spans 13 amino acids. Between the trimmed V and J ends, which lost 3 bases and 6 bases, there was a span of 11 bases. The CDR3 region has the DNA TGCGCCAGCAGCTCCGGACCTGGGGATACGCAGTATTTT. Protein product: CASSSGPGDTQYF.

The V and J genes are TRBV6-1 and TRBJ2-5; D possibly corresponds to TRBD1 (5 bases). V was clipped by 3 bases and J by 7 bases, with 12 bases between them. The CDR3 has 13 residues. From germline, CDR1 is MNHNS and CDR2 SASEGT. CDR3 region: CASSDSGSGTQYF. DNA for the CDR3: TGTGCCAGCAGTGACTCAGGGTCCGGGACCCAGTACTTC.

With respect to this clone: A much bigger clone sits one base away, suggesting this may be a read error. The chain links TRBV7-6 to TRBJ2-5; 9 bases fit TRBD2. The CDR3 covers 17 residues. After removal of 5 bases from V and 5 bases from J, the junction contained 15 bases not matched to a gene. Germline assignment: CDR1 SGHVS and CDR2 FNYEAQ. This chain's CDR3 is CASSPPSREGLLETQYF. CDR3 bases: TGTGCCAGCAGCCCCCCTTCGCGGGAGGGCCTGCTCGAGACCCAGTACTTC.

The V call is TRBV9, the J call TRBJ1-2, with TRBD1 identical over 9 bases. The CDR3 loop spans 15 amino acids. Germline CDR1 is SGDLS and CDR2 is YYNGEE. Losses at the gene ends were 3 bases for V and 1 base for J; bases not matched to a gene: 4. Here the CDR3 reads CASSAQGAFNYGYTF. DNA for the CDR3: TGTGCCAGCAGCGCACAGGGGGCATTTAACTATGGCTACACCTTC.

In this sample, this clone turned up a few times. The chain is built from TRBV5-5 and TRBJ2-7; a weak D match, TRBD2 (5 bases). In germline, CDR1 is SGHKS, CDR2 YYEKEE (reference sequence). Trimming removed 4 bases from V and 4 bases from J, with 12 bases in between. The CDR3 has 13 residues. CDR3 in amino acids: CASSIRGWYEQYF. The CDR3 nucleotides read TGTGCCAGCAGCATACGGGGTTGGTACGAGCAGTACTTC.

The gene calls are TRBV4-3 and TRBJ1-2; 10 bases fit TRBD1. Unmatched junction bases numbered 6, after V lost 3 bases and J lost 5 bases. The germline V gene encodes CDR1 LGHNA and CDR2 YSLEER. This CDR3 has 15 residues. CDR3: CASSQAGTGVYGYTF. CDR3 DNA sequence: TGCGCCAGCAGCCAGGCCGGGACAGGGGTATATGGCTACACCTTC.

A few counts support this clone. V usage is TRBV27 and J usage is TRBJ2-7; no clear D. From germline, CDR1 is MNHEY and CDR2 SMNVEV (reference sequence). The CDR3 is made up of 14 amino acids. V lost 3 bases and J lost 3, with 12 bases in between. CDR3 DNA: TGTGCCAGCAGTTTTGGATCGGGCGTCTACGAGCAGTACTTC. Translated, it gives CASSFGSGVYEQYF.

The CDR3 reads CASSLISATDTQYF. The DNA for the CDR3 is TGCGCCAGCAGCTTGATCAGTGCCACAGATACGCAGTATTTT. The chain has TRBV5-1 and TRBJ2-3; no clear D. With 1 base removed from V and 2 bases from J, the gap between germline ends came to 8 bases. The CDR3 runs to 14 residues. Germline lookup yields CDR1 SGHRS and CDR2 YFSETQ.

The rearrangement uses TRBV4-2 and TRBJ2-1; D call uncertain. Trimming cost V 1 base and J 11 bases, with 15 bases left between them. This CDR3 contains 14 residues. Germline V CDR1 and CDR2: LGHNA, YNFKEQ. CDR3 DNA: TGTGCCAGCAGCCAAGCAGGCCCCATGGCCCAGCAGTTCTTC. It yields the protein CASSQAGPMAQQFF.

The chain combines TRBV11-3 with TRBJ2-1, with TRBD2 matching 9 bases. J gave up 4 bases and V 0 bases, and 7 bases lay outside the gene matches. The CDR3 consists of 17 residues. Per germline, CDR1 SGHNT and CDR2 YENEEA. CDR3 in amino acids: CASSLDWSSGDYNEQFF. The CDR3 bases are TGTGCCAGCAGCTTAGATTGGTCTAGCGGGGATTACAATGAGCAGTTCTTC.

This chain joins TRBV11-2 and TRBJ2-5; maybe TRBD1 (7 bases). The germline gives CDR1 SGHAT, CDR2 FQNNGV. Trimming pared 1 base from V and 2 bases from J, leaving 11 bases between. The CDR3 length is 15 residues. This CDR3 reads CASSLVGGQQETQYF. The CDR3 DNA reads as TGTGCCAGCAGCTTAGTCGGGGGACAGCAAGAGACCCAGTACTTC.

About this clone: A much bigger clone sits one base away, suggesting this may be a read error. The chain uses TRBV11-3 and TRBJ2-2; 8 nucleotides agree with TRBD2. CDR3 size: 17 residues. CDR1 is SGHNT, CDR2 YENEEA, per germline. As DNA, the CDR3 is TGTGCCAGCAGCGAGAACTCAGCGGGAGTGTACACCGGGGAGCTGCTTTTT. This sequence encodes CASSENSAGVYTGELLF.

In nucleotides, the CDR3 is TGTGCCAGCTCACCAGGGACAGCAGGCTACGAGCAGTACTTC. Translated, it gives CASSPGTAGYEQYF. The chain couples TRBV18 to TRBJ2-7; TRBD1 matches 7 bases. Germline CDR1 and CDR2: KGHSH and LQKENI. This CDR3 has 14 residues. V shed 2 bases and J 3 bases; nucleotides not matched to a gene: 4.

In its sample, this clone was seen a few times. The rearrangement joins TRBV2 to TRBJ2-3, with 8 nucleotides matching TRBD1. J lost 4 bases, V lost 6 bases, and 0 bases had no gene match. Germline loops: CDR1 SNHLY, CDR2 FYNNEI. The CDR3 is 12 amino acids. The CDR3 sequence: CASRQGADTQYF. The DNA for the CDR3 is TGTGCCAGCAGACAGGGGGCAGATACGCAGTATTTT. The whole variable domain, filled in from reference TRBV2 and TRBJ2-3, reads EPEVTQTPSHQVTQMGQEVILRCVPISNHLYFYWYRQILGQKVEFLVSFYNNEISEKSEIFDDQFSVERPDGSNFTLKIRSTKLEDSAMYFCASRQGADTQYFGPGTRLTVL.

This clone showed up just a few times. The identical CDR3 is also encoded by other nucleotide sequences in the sample. The J gene is TRBJ1-5, the V gene TRBV29-1; weak D call: TRBD1 (6 bases). The germline V gene has CDR1 SQVTM and CDR2 ANQGSEA. The CDR3 is 13 amino acids. V shed 7 bases and J shed 3 bases, with 13 bases lying between them. The CDR3 nucleotides are TGCAGCGCATCGGACAGAAACAATCAGCCCCAGCATTTT. Protein product: CSASDRNNQPQHF.

This chain connects TRBV7-9 to TRBJ1-2, with 7 bases matching TRBD1. CDR1 and CDR2 (germline): SEHNR, FQNEAQ (reference sequence). This CDR3 is 15 amino acids long. V lost 1 base to trimming and J lost 2 bases; unmatched junction nucleotides: 4. The CDR3 DNA is TGTGCCAGCAGCTTAGGAGGGGGCTCGAACTATGGCTACACCTTC. Protein sequence: CASSLGGGSNYGYTF.

Points on this clone: This may arise from a read error, as a much more abundant clone is one base away. The rearrangement links TRBV6-4 to TRBJ2-1, with D perhaps matching TRBD2 (5 bases). CDR1 is MRHNA and CDR2 is SNTAGT in the germline V gene. The CDR3 spans 14 residues. The CDR3 DNA reads TGTGCCGGCAGCCTAACCATTGAGGGCAATGAGCAGTTCTTC. Amino acid sequence: CAGSLTIEGNEQFF.

The rearrangement uses TRBV5-1 and TRBJ2-1; a possible D gene is TRBD2 (6 bases). With 2 bases removed from V and 8 bases from J, the gap between germline ends came to 17 bases. The CDR3 sequence is 15 residues long. Germline CDR1 reads SGHRS; CDR2 reads YFSETQ. This chain's CDR3 is CASSLRPGDGDEQFF. DNA for the CDR3: TGCGCCAGCAGCTTACGACCGGGAGATGGGGATGAGCAGTTCTTC.